This is a list of T cell receptor beta chains from one sample in a study of blood T cell repertoires in COVID-19. Measured with immunoSEQ multiplex PCR; TCRdb has only the in-frame clones, and not every one. Here the sample spans 230,000 or so clones, about 80% being singletons. Sequencing was carried out using PBMCs or T cells enriched from blood (not recorded which). The receptors shown here come from a man over 45 who had recovered from COVID-19. Each CDR3 is given with its conserved first and last residue. The D gene is left open where the match is weak. Expanded clones get a size class; other rows say once, few or many, or leave the size out.

j_call clone_size v_call d_call cdr3_nt cdr3_aa
TRBJ2-1 few TRBV11-2 TRBD1 TGTGCCAGCAGCTTCGGACAGGGGATGGGCTATGAGCAGTTCTTC CASSFGQGMGYEQFF
TRBJ2-5 . TRBV11-2 . TGTGCCAGCAGCTTAGTGAGGGAGACCCAGTACTTC CASSLVRETQYF
TRBJ2-1 . TRBV14 . TGTGCCAGCAGCCAAGGGCTCGAGCGGGAGCAGTTCTTC CASSQGLEREQFF
TRBJ1-1 . TRBV6-5 . TGTGCCAGCAGTCTCGGGGTGGGGAACACTGAAGCTTTCTTT CASSLGVGNTEAFF
TRBJ1-1 . TRBV7-9 . TGTGCCAGCAGCTTAATGGGGCTGAACACTGAAGCTTTCTTT CASSLMGLNTEAFF
TRBJ2-7 . TRBV5-6 . TGTGCCAGCAGCCGACAGCTAGTTCCCTACGAGCAGTACTTC CASSRQLVPYEQYF
TRBJ2-3 . TRBV11-1 . TGTGCCAGCAGCCCCCGTCTAGCGCATAGCACAGATACGCAGTATTTT CASSPRLAHSTDTQYF
TRBJ2-2 . TRBV3-1/TRBV3-2 TRBD2 TGTGCCAGCAGCGGACGCGGGGGGTCCGGGGAGCTGTTTTTT CASSGRGGSGELFF
TRBJ2-5 . TRBV30 TRBD2 TGTGCCTGGAAGAGACTAGCGGGACACCAAGAGACCCAGTACTTC CAWKRLAGHQETQYF
TRBJ1-1 . TRBV4-1 . TGCGCCAGCAGCCAAGAGCCAGGTATGAACACTGAAGCTTTCTTT CASSQEPGMNTEAFF
TRBJ2-7 many TRBV18 . TGTGCCAGCTCACCACCAATTCACACTAGCTCCTACGAGCAGTACTTC CASSPPIHTSSYEQYF
TRBJ1-2 . TRBV7-9 . TGTGCCAGCAGCTTACAGGCAGGGTTATATGGCTACACCTTC CASSLQAGLYGYTF
TRBJ2-7 . TRBV7-9 . TGTGCCAGCAGCGGACCATCTAGCGCAAACTCCTACGAGCAGTACTTC CASSGPSSANSYEQYF
TRBJ2-2 . TRBV4-3 TRBD2 TGCGCCAGCAGCCAACCCCGGGACTACCCTCTCGGGGGTGGGGAGCTGTTTTTT CASSQPRDYPLGGGELFF
TRBJ1-1 . TRBV18 . TGTGCCAGCTCAGCCTCTCCCGGGAACACTGAAGCTTTCTTT CASSASPGNTEAFF
TRBJ1-1 many TRBV3-1/TRBV3-2 . TGTGCCAGCAGCCAAGGACAGTTGAACACTGAAGCTTTCTTT CASSQGQLNTEAFF
TRBJ1-6 . TRBV10-1 TRBD1 TGCGCCAGCAGCCGACAGGGCGGCAATTCACCCCTCCACTTT CASSRQGGNSPLHF
TRBJ1-1 . TRBV21-1 . TGTGCCAGCAGCAAACGCCGCCCAGTCCTGAACACTGAAGCTTTCTTT CASSKRRPVLNTEAFF
TRBJ2-7 . TRBV25-1 . TGTGCCAGCAGTGCAGGGGTCTCCTACGAGCAGTACTTC CASSAGVSYEQYF
TRBJ1-1 . TRBV9 TRBD1 TGTGCCAGCAGCGCTACCATTACAGGGGTGGATACTGAAGCTTTCTTT CASSATITGVDTEAFF
TRBJ1-5 . TRBV19 TRBD1 TGTGCCAGTAGAACAATAACTTCCGGGACAGGGGGCGATTTGGCTCAGCCCCAGCATTTT CASRTITSGTGGDLAQPQHF
TRBJ1-6 . TRBV3-1/TRBV3-2 TRBD1 TGTGCCAGCAGCCAGACAGGGGGGGGTTCACCCCTCCACTTT CASSQTGGGSPLHF
TRBJ2-3 . TRBV19 TRBD2 TGTGCCAGTAATGGGTGGCGGGAGGGCGCAGATACGCAGTATTTT CASNGWREGADTQYF
TRBJ2-3 . TRBV6-2/TRBV6-3 TRBD2 TGTGCCAGCAGTTACTCCTTAGCGGGGGGCACAGATACGCAGTATTTT CASSYSLAGGTDTQYF
TRBJ1-2 . TRBV19 . TGTGCCAGTAGTATTACAGGGACTATAGGCTACACCTTC CASSITGTIGYTF
TRBJ1-1 . TRBV5-4 . TGTGCCAGCAGTTCAACGGGGGACACTGAAGCTTTCTTT CASSSTGDTEAFF
TRBJ1-1 . TRBV7-3 . TGTGCCAGCAGCTTTGGCCGGGCTGAAGCTTTCTTT CASSFGRAEAFF
TRBJ2-1 . TRBV10-1 TRBD1 TGCGCCAGCAGGAAAACCCGGGACAGCTACAATGAGCAGTTCTTC CASRKTRDSYNEQFF
TRBJ2-1 few TRBV18 TRBD2 TGTGCCAGCTCACTTCGGACTAGCGGGAGGACTTACAATGAGCAGTTCTTC CASSLRTSGRTYNEQFF
TRBJ2-7 . TRBV11-2 TRBD1 TGTGCCAGCAGCTCGAGGGGCAGGACAGGGGACTACGAGCAGTACTTC CASSSRGRTGDYEQYF
TRBJ1-3 once TRBV7-2 TRBD1 TGTGCCAGCAGCTCGTCAACAGGGGCTGGAAACACCATATATTTT CASSSSTGAGNTIYF
TRBJ1-2 . TRBV27 . TGTGCCAGCAGTCCATCGGCAGGGTTTGGCTACACCTTC CASSPSAGFGYTF
TRBJ2-7 . TRBV11-3 . TGTGCCAGCAGCCCGGGGGAGCTGGGTCACGAGCAGTACTTC CASSPGELGHEQYF
TRBJ2-4 . TRBV7-2 . TGTGCCAGCAGCTTAGGTTGGACACAGCAAAACATTCAGTACTTC CASSLGWTQQNIQYF
TRBJ1-4 . TRBV4-3 . TGCGCCAGCAGCCGCGGGGCAGGGTTGGGTGAAAAACTGTTTTTT CASSRGAGLGEKLFF
TRBJ1-2 . TRBV14 . TGTGCCAGCAGCCTAGGGGGAAACTATGGCTACACCTTC CASSLGGNYGYTF
TRBJ2-7 . TRBV11-2 TRBD1 TGTGCCAGCAGCTTAGGACAGGGGTATCACGAGCAGTACTTC CASSLGQGYHEQYF
TRBJ1-1 . TRBV7-3 . TGTGCCAGCACCCCGGACACGAACACTGAAGCTTTCTTT CASTPDTNTEAFF
TRBJ1-6 . TRBV9 TRBD1 TGTGCCAGCAGCGCCGGGACAGGGGGGAATTCACCCCTCCACTTT CASSAGTGGNSPLHF
TRBJ2-3 . TRBV2 TRBD2 TGTGCCAGAGTCCCCGGACTAGCGGGAGTAGATACGCAGTATTTT CARVPGLAGVDTQYF